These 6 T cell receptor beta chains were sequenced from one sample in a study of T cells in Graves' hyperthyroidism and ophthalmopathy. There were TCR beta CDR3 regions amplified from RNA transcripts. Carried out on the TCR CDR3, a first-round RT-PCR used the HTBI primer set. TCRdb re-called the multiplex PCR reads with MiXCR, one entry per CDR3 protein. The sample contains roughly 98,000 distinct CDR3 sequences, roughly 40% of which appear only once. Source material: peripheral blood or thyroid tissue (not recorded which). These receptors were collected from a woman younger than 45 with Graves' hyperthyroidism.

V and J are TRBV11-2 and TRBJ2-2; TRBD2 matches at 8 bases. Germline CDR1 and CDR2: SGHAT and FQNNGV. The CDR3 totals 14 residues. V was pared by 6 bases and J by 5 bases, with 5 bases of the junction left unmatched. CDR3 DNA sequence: TGTGCCAGCAGACCGGGGGGGGGGACCGGGGAGCTGTTTTTT. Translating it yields CASRPGGGTGELFF.

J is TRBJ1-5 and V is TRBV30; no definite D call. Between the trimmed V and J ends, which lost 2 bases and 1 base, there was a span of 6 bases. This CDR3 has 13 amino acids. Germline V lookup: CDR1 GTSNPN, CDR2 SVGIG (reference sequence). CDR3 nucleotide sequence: TGTGCCTGGAGTTCGACAAGCAATCAGCCCCAGCATTTT. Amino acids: CAWSSTSNQPQHF.

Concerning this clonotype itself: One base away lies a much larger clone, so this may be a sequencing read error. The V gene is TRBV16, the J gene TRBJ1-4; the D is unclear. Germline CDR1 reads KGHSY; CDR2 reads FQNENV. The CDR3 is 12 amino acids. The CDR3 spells CANTRSGEELFF. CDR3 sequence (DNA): TGTGCCAACACCCGGAGCGGTGAAGAACTGTTTTTT.

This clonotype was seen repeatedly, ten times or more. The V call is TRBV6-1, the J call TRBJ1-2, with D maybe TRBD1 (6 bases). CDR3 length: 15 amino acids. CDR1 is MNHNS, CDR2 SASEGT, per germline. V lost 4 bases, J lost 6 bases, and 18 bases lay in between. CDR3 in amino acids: CASSVGPGQQNGYTF. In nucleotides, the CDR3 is TGTGCCAGCAGTGTCGGCCCCGGACAGCAGAATGGCTACACCTTC.

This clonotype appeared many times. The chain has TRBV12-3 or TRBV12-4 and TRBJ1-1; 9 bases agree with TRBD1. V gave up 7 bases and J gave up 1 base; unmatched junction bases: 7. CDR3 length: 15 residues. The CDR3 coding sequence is TGTGCCAGCACCCGACCGGGACAGGGGAACACTGAAGCTTTCTTT. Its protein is CASTRPGQGNTEAFF.

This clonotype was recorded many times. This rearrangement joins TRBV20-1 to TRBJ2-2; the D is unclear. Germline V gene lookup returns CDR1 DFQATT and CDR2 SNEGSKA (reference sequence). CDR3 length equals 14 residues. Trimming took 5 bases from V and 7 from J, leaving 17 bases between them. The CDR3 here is CSAFRLLDSGELFF. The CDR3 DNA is TGCAGTGCTTTCCGACTGTTGGATAGCGGGGAGCTGTTTTTT.